The 24 T cell receptor beta chains given below trace back to one sample, sequenced in a study of quantifying T cell responses using KT2 cells. Looking at the study overall: RNA was reverse transcribed with TCR alpha and beta constant-region primers.

The cDNA 3' end received a ligated oligonucleotide with a UMI. First-round PCR used around 4 cycles and beta primers RC1.1 and RC1.2 covering TRBC1 and TRBC2. TCRdb reprocessed the UMI-ligation and nested PCR reads via MiXCR and lists one record per CDR3 protein. Of around 44,000 distinct CDR3 sequences listed, 15% to 20% are singletons. The sample consisted of PBMCs spiked with cells of the T cell clone KT2. Every receptor here comes from a human donor.

This clonotype was recorded a few times. The rearrangement joins TRBV18 to TRBJ2-3; 7 nucleotides line up with TRBD1. The CDR3 has 15 amino acids. CDR1 and CDR2 from the germline V gene are KGHSH and LQKENI. Trimming at V came to 1 base and at J to 4 bases, leaving 5 bases not matched to a gene. CDR3 DNA sequence: TGTGCCAGCTCACCACAGGGGGCAACACCAGATACGCAGTATTTT. It specifies CASSPQGATPDTQYF.

This clonotype was seen at least ten times. The chain joins TRBV29-1 to TRBJ2-3; D is perhaps TRBD1 (7 bases). Germline CDR1 and CDR2: SQVTM and ANQGSEA. V was shortened by 5 bases and J by 1 base, with 10 bases between the two germline ends. The CDR3 covers 13 residues. The CDR3 DNA reads as TGCAGCGTTAGCAGGGGGGGCACAGATACGCAGTATTTT. This gives the protein CSVSRGGTDTQYF.

This chain links TRBV7-8 with TRBJ1-4; 8 bases align to TRBD1. V gave up 4 bases and J gave up 3 bases; unmatched junction bases: 1. There are 14 residues in the CDR3. CDR1 SGHVS and CDR2 FQNEAQ come from the germline V gene. The CDR3 region has the DNA TGTGCCAGCAGCTGGACAGGGCCTAATGAAAAACTGTTTTTT. Amino acids: CASSWTGPNEKLFF.

This clonotype was detected only a few times. The chain uses TRBV12-3 or TRBV12-4 and TRBJ1-6; the D is unclear. The CDR3 is 15 amino acids. Trimming left V 3 bases short and J 12 bases short, with 18 bases between. The CDR3 protein is CASSFEARLRVPLHF. The CDR3 DNA reads as TGTGCCAGCAGTTTTGAAGCTCGCCTACGGGTACCCCTCCACTTT.

The chain couples TRBV5-1 to TRBJ2-7; 9 positions match TRBD1. V gave up 4 bases and J gave up 5 bases; unmatched junction bases: 10. This CDR3 has 15 residues. CDR1 is SGHRS, CDR2 YFSETQ, per germline. For the CDR3, the DNA is TGCGCCAGCAGCCTCCCCCGGACAGGGGCGAACGAGCAGTACTTC. This sequence encodes CASSLPRTGANEQYF.

This clonotype was seen more than once but under ten times. V usage is TRBV7-3 and J usage is TRBJ2-3; possibly TRBD2 for D (5 bases). V was shortened by 2 bases and J by 2 bases, with 14 bases between the two germline ends. Per germline, CDR1 SGHTA and CDR2 FQGTGA. This CDR3 is built from 16 residues. The CDR3 here is CASSLDPRGHTDTQYF. CDR3 nucleotides: TGTGCCAGCAGCTTAGATCCGCGCGGGCACACAGATACGCAGTATTTT.

This clonotype has a handful of counts. The J gene is TRBJ2-2, the V gene TRBV9, with 8 bases that match TRBD2. Germline V CDR1 and CDR2: SGDLS, YYNGEE. The CDR3 is 13 residues long. J was trimmed by 7 bases and V by 4 bases; bases with no gene match: 3. DNA of the CDR3: TGTGCCAGCAGCTTTCTAGCGGGCGGGGAGCTGTTTTTT. Residues: CASSFLAGGELFF.

This chain joins TRBV6-6 and TRBJ2-3; 9 bases map to TRBD2. V dropped 7 bases and J dropped 5; count of bases not matched to a gene: 19. The CDR3 is 18 residues long. CDR1 is MNHNY, CDR2 SVGAGI, per germline (reference sequence). In DNA, the CDR3 is TGTGCCAGCATCTTTCCCCCCCGCGAGCGGGAGGTACGAGATACGCAGTATTTT. Its protein is CASIFPPREREVRDTQYF.

V usage is TRBV7-8 and J usage is TRBJ2-2, with D hard to call. Trimming left V 5 bases short and J 4 bases short, with 14 bases between. Per germline, CDR1 SGHVS and CDR2 FQNEAQ. The CDR3 runs to 15 residues. As DNA, the CDR3 is TGTGCCAGCAGCCCAGCCCGTGGGCCCACCGGGGAGCTGTTTTTT. Its translation is CASSPARGPTGELFF.

There are many counts of this clonotype. The chain combines TRBV5-5 with TRBJ2-3, with TRBD2 matching 13 bases. The CDR3 spans 15 residues. The germline CDR1 and CDR2 sequences are SGHKS and YYEKEE (reference sequence). J gave up 5 bases and V 3 bases, and 3 bases lay outside the gene matches. The CDR3 sequence is CASSWTSGSKDTQYF. The CDR3 nucleotides read TGTGCCAGCAGCTGGACTAGCGGGAGTAAAGATACGCAGTATTTT.

This clonotype was detected ten times or more. V and J are TRBV4-2 and TRBJ2-7, with D possibly being TRBD1 (5 bases). V lost 0 bases and J lost 3, with 12 bases in between. This CDR3 spans 15 amino acids. Germline V gene lookup returns CDR1 LGHNA and CDR2 YNFKEQ. The CDR3 coding sequence is TGTGCCAGCAGCCAAGATCGACAGACCCGCTACGAGCAGTACTTC. This encodes CASSQDRQTRYEQYF.

The rearrangement uses TRBV20-1 and TRBJ2-5; 8 bases are shared with TRBD2. Germline loops: CDR1 DFQATT, CDR2 SNEGSKA (reference sequence). The CDR3 sequence is 16 residues long. The trim removed 0 bases at V and 2 bases at J, leaving 8 bases unmatched. CDR3 protein: CSARDPRGGQQETQYF. The CDR3 coding sequence is TGCAGTGCTAGAGATCCTCGCGGGGGGCAACAAGAGACCCAGTACTTC.

The chain is built from TRBV7-6 and TRBJ1-2, with a possible D match to TRBD1 (6 bases). From germline, CDR1 is SGHVS and CDR2 FNYEAQ. The CDR3 is 13 amino acids. V was clipped by 1 base and J by 8 bases, with 11 bases between them. Here the CDR3 DNA reads TGTGCCAGCAGCTTAGAAGTAGGGGGAGGCTACACCTTC. Translated, it gives CASSLEVGGGYTF.

The chain links TRBV12-3 or TRBV12-4 to TRBJ1-2; the D gene is possibly TRBD1 (6 bases). V shed 3 bases and J shed 5 bases, with 13 bases lying between them. The CDR3 totals 14 residues. CDR3 sequence reads: CASSLDSQRYGYTF. The CDR3 nucleotides read TGTGCCAGCAGTTTGGACAGTCAGAGATATGGCTACACCTTC.

This clonotype was observed a handful of times. The V call is TRBV29-1, the J call TRBJ2-5, with TRBD1 matching over 7 bases. J gave up 1 base and V 3 bases, and 5 bases lay outside the gene matches. This CDR3 has 14 amino acids. CDR1 and CDR2 from the germline V gene are SQVTM and ANQGSEA. The CDR3: CSVEEGTAQETQYF. The DNA of the CDR3 is TGCAGCGTTGAGGAAGGGACAGCCCAAGAGACCCAGTACTTC.

This clonotype occurred a few times. The V and J genes are TRBV9 and TRBJ2-1; tentative D call: TRBD2 (6 bases). V was shortened by 0 bases and J by 0 bases, with 7 bases between the two germline ends. Germline CDR1 and CDR2: SGDLS and YYNGEE. The CDR3 extends over 15 amino acids. CDR3 loop: CASSVAAGSYNEQFF. DNA of the CDR3: TGTGCCAGCAGCGTAGCAGCGGGCTCCTACAATGAGCAGTTCTTC.

This clonotype turned up a few times. The rearrangement links TRBV29-1 to TRBJ1-1; D not certain. Germline V lookup: CDR1 SQVTM, CDR2 ANQGSEA. Trimming took off 2 bases at V and 0 bases at J, with 10 bases between the two ends. This CDR3 comprises 14 residues. The CDR3 loop reads CSVERVLMNTEAFF. The DNA of the CDR3 is TGCAGCGTTGAACGGGTTCTCATGAACACTGAAGCTTTCTTT.

The gene calls are TRBV15 and TRBJ2-7; 9 positions match TRBD1. With V trimmed by 3 bases and J by 6 bases, 9 bases remained unmatched. The germline V gene encodes CDR1 LNHNV and CDR2 YYDKDF (reference sequence). The CDR3 sequence is 15 residues long. The CDR3 region has the DNA TGTGCCACCAGCAGGGGGACAGGGAGTGCGTCCGAGCAGTACTTC. Translated: CATSRGTGSASEQYF.

There are a few counts of this clonotype. The DNA of the CDR3 is TGCGCCAGCAGCCGGCTCCAGGGACAGTCCTACGAGCAGTACTTC. Translated: CASSRLQGQSYEQYF. The chain has TRBV4-1 and TRBJ2-7, with TRBD1 matching 7 bases. This CDR3 has 15 amino acids. Germline loops: CDR1 MGHRA, CDR2 YSYEKL. J gave up 1 base and V 4 bases, and 7 bases lay outside the gene matches.

The count of this clonotype is one. V gene TRBV12-3 or TRBV12-4 combines with J gene TRBJ1-1, with D possibly TRBD1 on 5 matching bases. The CDR3 is 14 amino acids. The ends were cut back, 5 bases at V and 4 bases at J, with 14 bases in the middle. This CDR3 is CASSPGRRGTEAFF. CDR3 nucleotide sequence: TGTGCCAGCAGTCCAGGGCGCCGGGGCACTGAAGCTTTCTTT.

The J gene is TRBJ1-2, the V gene TRBV5-1, with D perhaps TRBD1 (6 bases). Germline CDR1 reads SGHRS; CDR2 reads YFSETQ. Trimming removed 2 bases from V and 12 bases from J, with 20 bases in between. This CDR3 contains 14 residues. The CDR3 sequence is CASSLAQGTTSNTF. The CDR3 nucleotides are TGCGCCAGCAGCTTAGCCCAAGGGACAACCTCAAACACCTTC. Filled out from reference TRBV5-1 and TRBJ1-2, the complete variable domain reads KAGVTQTPRYLIKTRGQQVTLSCSPISGHRSVSWYQQTPGQGLQFLFEYFSETQRNKGNFPGRFSGRQFSNSRSEMNVSTLELGDSALYLCASSLAQGTTSNTFGSGTRLTVV.

This clonotype was recorded a few times. The chain employs TRBV3-1 and TRBJ2-3; 8 bases align to TRBD1. Germline V lookup: CDR1 LGHDT, CDR2 YNNKEL (reference sequence). The J segment lost 0 bases and the V segment lost 4 bases, leaving 6 bases of the junction unmatched. The CDR3 covers 16 residues. The CDR3 coding sequence is TGTGCCAGCAGCCTCTCAGGGGGCGTAAGCACAGATACGCAGTATTTT. Its protein is CASSLSGGVSTDTQYF.

The chain recombines TRBV10-2 with TRBJ1-5; D is unclear. Trimming took off 2 bases at V and 6 bases at J, with 14 bases between the two ends. Germline values: CDR1 WSHSY, CDR2 SAAADI. The CDR3 has 15 residues. CDR3 sequence (DNA): TGCGCCAGCAGTGAGCTCCCTCTCGAAGGTCAGCCCCAGCATTTT. It yields the protein CASSELPLEGQPQHF.

This chain joins TRBV20-1 and TRBJ1-4; D gene unclear. Germline CDR1 and CDR2: DFQATT and SNEGSKA (reference sequence). V lost 6 bases to trimming and J lost 4 bases, with 12 bases between them. CDR3 size: 13 residues. This CDR3 is CSAPGSDNEKLFF. CDR3 DNA sequence: TGCAGTGCCCCCGGCAGCGATAATGAAAAACTGTTTTTT.